This TCR beta chain appears in the sequencing data of a study of T-cell memory formation after mild COVID-19. Findings and caveats of the study: Among contracting clones, CD4+ were mainly CM/EM and CD8+ enriched in EMRA.

In this sample, this clonotype turned up many times. The antigen is not known. MiXCR, run by TCRdb on the 5' RACE reads, gives a single entry per CDR3 protein. Of a few hundred thousand distinct CDR3 sequences in the sample, more than 15% are singletons; the top ten hold roughly 21%. CDR3 size: 14 residues. The V gene's germline CDR1 is SGHRS and CDR2 YFSETQ. The ends were cut back, 7 bases at V and 5 bases at J, with 18 bases in the middle. The chain combines TRBV5-1 with TRBJ2-5; D possibly uses TRBD1 or TRBD2 (6 bases each). The TCR was taken from a man between 18 and 35 years old who had mild COVID-19 (a few samples of this study predate the infection). Cell type and time point are not known. Input material: PBMCs or a T cell subset sorted from them (not recorded which). The CDR3 nucleotides are TGCGCCAGCGGACAAAACAGGGCGGGGGAGACCCAGTACTTC. Protein: CASGQNRAGETQYF.